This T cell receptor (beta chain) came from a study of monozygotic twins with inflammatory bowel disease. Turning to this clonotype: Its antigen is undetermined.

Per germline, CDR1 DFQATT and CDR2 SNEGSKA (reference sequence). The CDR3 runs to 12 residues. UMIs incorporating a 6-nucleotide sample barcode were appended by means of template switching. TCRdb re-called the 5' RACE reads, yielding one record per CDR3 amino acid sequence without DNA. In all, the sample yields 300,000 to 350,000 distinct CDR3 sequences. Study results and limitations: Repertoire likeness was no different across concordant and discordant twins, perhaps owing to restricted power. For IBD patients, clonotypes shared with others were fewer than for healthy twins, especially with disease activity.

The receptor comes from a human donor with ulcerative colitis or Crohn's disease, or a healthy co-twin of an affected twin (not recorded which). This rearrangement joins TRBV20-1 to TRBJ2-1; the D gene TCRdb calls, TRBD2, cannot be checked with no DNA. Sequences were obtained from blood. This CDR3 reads CSARSGTGEQFF.